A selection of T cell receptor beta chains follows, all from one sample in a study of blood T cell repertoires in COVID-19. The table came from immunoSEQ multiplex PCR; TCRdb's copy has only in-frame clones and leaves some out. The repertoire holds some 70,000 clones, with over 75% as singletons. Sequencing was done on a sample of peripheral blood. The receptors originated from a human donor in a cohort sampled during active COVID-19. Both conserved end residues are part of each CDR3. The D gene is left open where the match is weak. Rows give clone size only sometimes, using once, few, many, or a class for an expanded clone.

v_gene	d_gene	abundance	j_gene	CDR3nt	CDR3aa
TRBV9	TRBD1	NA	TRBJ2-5	TGTGCCAGCAGCGTAGGGGACAGACAAGAGACCCAGTACTTC	CASSVGDRQETQYF
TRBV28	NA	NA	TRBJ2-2	TGTGCCAGCAGGAGGAACACCGGGGAGCTGTTTTTT	CASRRNTGELFF
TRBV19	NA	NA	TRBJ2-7	TGTGCCAGTAGTATAGAGGGGGGAGCCGTCTACGAGCAGTACTTC	CASSIEGGAVYEQYF
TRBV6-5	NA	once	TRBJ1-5	TGTGCCAGCAGTCCCCGGCGGGGTAGCAATCAGCCCCAGCATTTT	CASSPRRGSNQPQHF
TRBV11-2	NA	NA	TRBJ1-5	TGTGCCAGCAGCTTAGGGGCGCAGGGTTATCAGCCCCAGCATTTT	CASSLGAQGYQPQHF
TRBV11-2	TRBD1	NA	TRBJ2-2	TGTGCCAGCAGCTTAGTGGGCAGGGGGCAGTTTTCGGCCGGGGAGCTGTTTTTT	CASSLVGRGQFSAGELFF
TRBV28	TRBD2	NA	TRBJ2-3	TGTGCCAGCAGCAGAGGACTAGCGGGACTCACAGATACGCAGTATTTT	CASSRGLAGLTDTQYF
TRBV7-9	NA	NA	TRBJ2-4	TGTGCCAGCAGCTTCGGCGCAGGGGAAGGAAGCATTCAGTACTTC	CASSFGAGEGSIQYF
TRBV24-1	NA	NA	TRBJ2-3	TGTGCCACCAGTGATTGGACAGTTGGTGGCCTCGGGACGCAGTATTTT	CATSDWTVGGLGTQYF
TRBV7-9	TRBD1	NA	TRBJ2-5	TGTGCCAGCAGCCGGGACAGGAGCGGGTGGGAGACCCAGTACTTC	CASSRDRSGWETQYF
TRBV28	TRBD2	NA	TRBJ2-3	TGTGCCAGCAGGGTATTGTCTAGCGGGACGGAAGATACGCAGTATTTT	CASRVLSSGTEDTQYF
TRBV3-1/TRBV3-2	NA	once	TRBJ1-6	TGTGCCAGCAGCCTTACGGCCTCCAGGGGTAATTCACCCCTCCACTTT	CASSLTASRGNSPLHF
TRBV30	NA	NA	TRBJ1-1	TGTGCCTGGAGTGAGGGGCAGATTGAAGCTTTCTTT	CAWSEGQIEAFF
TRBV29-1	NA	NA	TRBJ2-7	TGCAGCGTTGAGAGTAACTCCTACGAGCAGTACTTC	CSVESNSYEQYF
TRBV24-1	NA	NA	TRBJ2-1	TGTGCCACCAGCAATACAGCCTATTCCTACAATGAGCAGTTCTTC	CATSNTAYSYNEQFF
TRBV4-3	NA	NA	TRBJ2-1	TGCGCCAGCAGCCAAGCTCCGACAACGGGGTACAATGTCGGGGAGCAGTTCTTC	CASSQAPTTGYNVGEQFF
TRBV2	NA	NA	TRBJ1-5	TGTGCCAGCAAAGAAGACTTTAATCAGCCCCAGCATTTT	CASKEDFNQPQHF
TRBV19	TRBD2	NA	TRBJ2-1	TGTGCCAGTAGTAGAGCGGGGGGCATTTACAATGAGCAGTTCTTC	CASSRAGGIYNEQFF
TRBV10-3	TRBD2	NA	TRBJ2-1	TGTGCCATCAGTGAGTCGACTAGCGGGAGTATCGACAATGAGCAGTTCTTC	CAISESTSGSIDNEQFF
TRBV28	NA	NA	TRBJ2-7	TGTGCCAGCAGTTTGGGGCGGCCTTTAAGGATGTACGAGCAGTACTTC	CASSLGRPLRMYEQYF
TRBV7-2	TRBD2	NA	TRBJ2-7	TGTGCCAGCAGCTTAAGGGCTAGCGGGAGGCCCCACGAGCAGTACTTC	CASSLRASGRPHEQYF
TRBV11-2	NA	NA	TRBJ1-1	TGTGCCAGCAGCTTAGAAGGCGGCGGAAGTGGGAGAATATGGAACACTGAAGCTTTCTTT	CASSLEGGGSGRIWNTEAFF
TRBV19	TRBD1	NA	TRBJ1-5	TGTGCCAGTTCTCCAGGGGGCAGGGGGCCCCAGCATTTT	CASSPGGRGPQHF
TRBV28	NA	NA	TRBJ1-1	TGTGCAGCCTGGAATTGGGGCGCTGAAGCTTTCTTT	CAAWNWGAEAFF
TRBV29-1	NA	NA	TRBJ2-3	TGCAGCGTCACAGGGTCACTTCGGGGAGATACGCAGTATTTT	CSVTGSLRGDTQYF
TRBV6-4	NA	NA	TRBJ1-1	TGTGCCAGCAGTATAGTAACAGGGACCGAAGCTTTCTTT	CASSIVTGTEAFF
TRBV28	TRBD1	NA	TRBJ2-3	TGTGCCAGCAGTACGAACAGGGGGAGCACAGATACGCAGTATTTT	CASSTNRGSTDTQYF
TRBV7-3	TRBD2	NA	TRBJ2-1	TGTGCCAGCAGCCTCGGACTAGCGGGACTAAATGAGCAGTTCTTC	CASSLGLAGLNEQFF
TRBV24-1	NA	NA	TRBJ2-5	TGTGCCACCAGTGATTTGACGGCGGGGATATTACAAGAGACCCAGTACTTC	CATSDLTAGILQETQYF
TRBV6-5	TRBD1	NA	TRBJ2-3	TGTGCCAGCAGTTCGGGGGACAGGGTTACGGATACGCAGTATTTT	CASSSGDRVTDTQYF
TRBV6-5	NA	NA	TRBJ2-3	TGTGCCAGCAGCCTCCCCCTTACTAGCACAGATACGCAGTATTTT	CASSLPLTSTDTQYF
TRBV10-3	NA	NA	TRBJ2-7	TGTGCCAACCAGGGGCCTAACTACGAGCAGTACTTC	CANQGPNYEQYF
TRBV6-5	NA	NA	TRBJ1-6	TGTGCCAGCACCTCGGGACAAGGAAATTCACCCCTCCACTTT	CASTSGQGNSPLHF
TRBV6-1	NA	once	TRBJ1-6	TGTGCCAGCAGTGAAATGGGGCGGAATAATTCACCCCTCCACTTT	CASSEMGRNNSPLHF
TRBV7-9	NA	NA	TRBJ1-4	TGTGCCAGCAGCTTTGCTACAGGGACAAATGAAAAACTGTTTTTT	CASSFATGTNEKLFF
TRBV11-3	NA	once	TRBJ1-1	TGTGCCAGCAGCGTCAGGGGTAAAGCTGAAGCTTTCTTT	CASSVRGKAEAFF
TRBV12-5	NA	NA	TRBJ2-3	TGTGCTAGTGGTTTGGCCCTCTACGTCGGGACACCAAGCACAGATACGCAGTATTTT	CASGLALYVGTPSTDTQYF
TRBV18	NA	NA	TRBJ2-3	TGTGCCAGCTCACCAACGATGGGCGATACGCAGTATTTT	CASSPTMGDTQYF
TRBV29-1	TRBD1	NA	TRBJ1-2	TGCAGCGTTGGGCTCGTTTCGGACAGGGGTGGCTACACCTTC	CSVGLVSDRGGYTF
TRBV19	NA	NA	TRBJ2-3	TGTGCCAGTAGCCCAAGGGGGAGCACAGATACGCAGTATTTT	CASSPRGSTDTQYF
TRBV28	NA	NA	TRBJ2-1	TGTGCCAGCAGTTTATCCCGGCTGGGGAGCGAGCAGTTCTTC	CASSLSRLGSEQFF
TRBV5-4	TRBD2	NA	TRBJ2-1	TGTGCCAGCAGCTGGGGGACTAGCGCGAACTCCTACAATGAGCAGTTCTTC	CASSWGTSANSYNEQFF
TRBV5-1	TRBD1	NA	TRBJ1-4	TGCGCCAGCAGCCCTGAGGGACAGTGGAATGAAAAACTGTTTTTT	CASSPEGQWNEKLFF